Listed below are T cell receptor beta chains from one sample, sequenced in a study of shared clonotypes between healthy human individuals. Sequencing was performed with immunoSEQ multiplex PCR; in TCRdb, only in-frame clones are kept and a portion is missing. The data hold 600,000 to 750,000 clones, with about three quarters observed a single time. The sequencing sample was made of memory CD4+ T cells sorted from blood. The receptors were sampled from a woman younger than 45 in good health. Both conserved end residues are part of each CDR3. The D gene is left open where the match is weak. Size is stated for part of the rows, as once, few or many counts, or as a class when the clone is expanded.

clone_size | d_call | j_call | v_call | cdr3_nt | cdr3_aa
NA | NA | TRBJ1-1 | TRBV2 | TGTGCCAGCAACTCGAGAGGGCCAGCATCTGAAGCTTTCTTT | CASNSRGPASEAFF
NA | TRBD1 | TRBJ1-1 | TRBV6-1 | TGTGCCAGCAGTATACAGGGGTTCGGGAACACTGAAGCTTTCTTT | CASSIQGFGNTEAFF
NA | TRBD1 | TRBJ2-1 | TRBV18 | TGTGCCAGCTCACCACTGCAGGGGGCGGGTAATGAGCAGTTCTTC | CASSPLQGAGNEQFF
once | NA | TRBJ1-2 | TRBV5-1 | TGCGCCAGCAGCTTGGGTGGTGGGTTGAACTATGGCTACACCTTC | CASSLGGGLNYGYTF
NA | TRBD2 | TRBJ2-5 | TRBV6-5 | TGTGCCAGCAGTTCCCCCCCGGGGAGGGGAGAGACCCAGTACTTC | CASSSPPGRGETQYF
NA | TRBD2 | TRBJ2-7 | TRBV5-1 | TGCGCCAGCAGCTTCCTACTTCCGGGACTAGCCCACGAGCAGTACTTC | CASSFLLPGLAHEQYF
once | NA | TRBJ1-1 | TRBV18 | TGTGCCAGCTCACGGGACCGGATGAACACTGAAGCTTTCTTT | CASSRDRMNTEAFF
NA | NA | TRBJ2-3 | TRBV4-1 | TGCGCCAGCAGCCAAGATCCCCCGACAGCTAGCACAGATACGCAGTATTTT | CASSQDPPTASTDTQYF
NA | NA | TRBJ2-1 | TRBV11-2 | TGTGCCAGCAGCGCGGACCGGCAGCGGGTAAATGAGCAGTTCTTC | CASSADRQRVNEQFF
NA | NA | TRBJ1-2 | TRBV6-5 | TGTGCCAGCAGTCCTCTAGGACATGGCTACACCTTC | CASSPLGHGYTF
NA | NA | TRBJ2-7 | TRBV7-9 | TGTGCCAGCAGCTTAGTGGGCCGGATAAGCTACGAGCAGTACTTC | CASSLVGRISYEQYF
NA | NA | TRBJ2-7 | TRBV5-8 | TGTGCCAGCAGCTTGGGGAGCGGCCCTTACGAGCAGTACTTC | CASSLGSGPYEQYF
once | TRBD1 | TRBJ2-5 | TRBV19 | TGTGCCAGTAGAGCAGGGGGCGTAGAGACCCAGTACTTC | CASRAGGVETQYF
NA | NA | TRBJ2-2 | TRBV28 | TGTGCCAGCAGTTTGGCCGCAGAGGGCCCCGGGGAGCTGTTTTTT | CASSLAAEGPGELFF
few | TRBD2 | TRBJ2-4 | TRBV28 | TGTGCCAGCAGCTCAGGGACTAGCGGGAGGACCGCCAAAAACATTCAGTACTTC | CASSSGTSGRTAKNIQYF
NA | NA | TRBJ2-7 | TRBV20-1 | TGCAGTGCTAGAGTAGCCGAGCAGTACTTC | CSARVAEQYF
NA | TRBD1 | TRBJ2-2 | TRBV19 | TGTGCCAGTAGTATCCTGGACAGGCGGATGGGGGAGCTGTTTTTT | CASSILDRRMGELFF
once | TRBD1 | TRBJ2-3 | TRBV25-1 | TGTGCCAGCAGTGACCCGGGACAGGGACAGAGCACAGATACGCAGTATTTT | CASSDPGQGQSTDTQYF
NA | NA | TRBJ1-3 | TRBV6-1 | TGTGCCAGCACCCCAGGCCGGAACACCATATATTTT | CASTPGRNTIYF
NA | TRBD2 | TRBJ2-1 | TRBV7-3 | TGTGCCAGCAGCTTACGTCCTAGCGGGAGCTACAATGAGCAGTTCTTC | CASSLRPSGSYNEQFF
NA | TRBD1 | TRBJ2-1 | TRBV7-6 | TGTGCCAGCAGCTTTGACAGGGGTTCTTACAATGAGCAGTTCTTC | CASSFDRGSYNEQFF
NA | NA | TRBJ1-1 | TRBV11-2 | TGTGCCAGCAGCTTAGAACAGGGTAACACTGAAGCTTTCTTT | CASSLEQGNTEAFF
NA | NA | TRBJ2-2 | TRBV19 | TGTGCCAGTAGTATTGTGGGCACCGGGGAGCTGTTTTTT | CASSIVGTGELFF
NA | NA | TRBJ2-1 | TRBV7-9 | TGTGCCAGCAGCAGAAATGAGCAGTTCTTC | CASSRNEQFF
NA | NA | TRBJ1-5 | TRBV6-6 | TGTGCCAGCGGGTCGACAGGTTGGCCCCAGCATTTT | CASGSTGWPQHF
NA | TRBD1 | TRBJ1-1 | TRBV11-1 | TGTGCCAGCAGCACCTACAGGGGACAGAACACTGAAGCTTTCTTT | CASSTYRGQNTEAFF
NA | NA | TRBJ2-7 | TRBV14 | TGTGCCAGCAGCCAAGATCGGGGCACGTCAACCTACGAGCAGTACTTC | CASSQDRGTSTYEQYF
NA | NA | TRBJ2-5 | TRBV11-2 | TGTGCCAGCAGCGTATGGAACAAAGAGACCCAGTACTTC | CASSVWNKETQYF
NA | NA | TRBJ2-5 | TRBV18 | TGTGCCAGCTCACCACCAACGGGGCAGGGAGGAAAGACCCAGTACTTC | CASSPPTGQGGKTQYF
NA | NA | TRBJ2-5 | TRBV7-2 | TGTGCCAGCAGCTTAGGGTTTGGGGTTCGGGTGGAGACCCAGTACTTC | CASSLGFGVRVETQYF
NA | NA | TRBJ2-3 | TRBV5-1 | TGCGCCTGCGCCCCCGGGAGCTGGTTGGCAGATACGCAGTATTTT | CACAPGSWLADTQYF